What follows describes a single TCR beta chain. The source of the sample is a study of T cells in Graves' hyperthyroidism and ophthalmopathy. RNA transcripts served as the template for amplifying TCR beta CDR3 regions. Using the HTBI primer set, a first-round RT-PCR was run on the TCR CDR3. TCRdb re-derived calls from the multiplex PCR reads in MiXCR, one entry per CDR3 protein. The sample has around 760,000 distinct CDR3 sequences, approximately 40% seen once. This CDR3 comprises 17 residues. V was trimmed by 2 bases and J by 1 base, leaving 16 bases between them. The germline V gene has CDR1 SGHTS and CDR2 YDEGEE. If no ophthalmopathy progression occurred within 18 months, Graves' hyperthyroidism was stable. The study based diagnoses on clinical symptoms, serum thyroxine and TRAb, thyroid ultrasound and orbital computed tomography.

The sequencing input was blood. This rearrangement joins TRBV5-8 to TRBJ1-3; D perhaps matches TRBD1 (6 bases). This TCR derives from a woman aged 40 to 49 with Graves' hyperthyroidism. CDR3 DNA sequence: TGTGCCAGCAGCTTAGAAGGACAGTATGAATCTGGAAACACCATATATTTT. It encodes CASSLEGQYESGNTIYF.